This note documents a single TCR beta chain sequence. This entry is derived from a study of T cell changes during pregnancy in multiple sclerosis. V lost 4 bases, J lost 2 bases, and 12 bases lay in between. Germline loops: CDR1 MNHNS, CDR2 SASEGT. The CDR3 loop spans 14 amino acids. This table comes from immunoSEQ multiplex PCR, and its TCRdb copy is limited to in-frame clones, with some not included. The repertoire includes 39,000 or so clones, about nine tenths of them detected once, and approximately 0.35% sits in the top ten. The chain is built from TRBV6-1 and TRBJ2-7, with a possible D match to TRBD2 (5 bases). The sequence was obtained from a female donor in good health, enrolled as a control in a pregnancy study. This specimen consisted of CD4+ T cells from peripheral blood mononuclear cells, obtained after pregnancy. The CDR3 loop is CASSGGPATYEQYF. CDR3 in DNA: TGTGCCAGCAGTGGAGGGCCGGCAACCTACGAGCAGTACTTC.